This entry lists 15 T cell receptor beta chains sequenced from one sample in a study of blood T cell repertoires in COVID-19. The method was immunoSEQ multiplex PCR; TCRdb's version includes in-frame clones alone and lacks a portion of them. Among 150,000 to 200,000 clones listed, about 86% were seen once. Source material: peripheral blood. The receptors stem from a man in his forties or fifties with active or convalescent COVID-19.

The V call is TRBV7-6, the J call TRBJ2-1, with D possibly being TRBD2 (6 bases). The CDR3 has 15 residues. Looked up from germline, CDR1 is SGHVS and CDR2 is FNYEAQ. V lost 0 bases and J lost 6, with 12 bases in between. The DNA for the CDR3 is TGTGCCAGCAGCTTAGCTAGCGGAAGGGGCAATGAGCAGTTCTTC. As protein: CASSLASGRGNEQFF.

The chain couples TRBV7-6 to TRBJ2-1; 10 bases match TRBD2. Trimming took 1 base from V and 4 from J; bases not matched to a gene: 7. The CDR3 consists of 17 residues. Germline CDR1 is SGHVS and CDR2 is FNYEAQ. In nucleotides, the CDR3 is TGTGCCAGCAGCTTAGAGGCTAGCGGGGGTCTTTACAATGAGCAGTTCTTC. Protein product: CASSLEASGGLYNEQFF.

The chain links TRBV18 to TRBJ1-3, with 7 bases aligning to TRBD1. Per germline, CDR1 KGHSH and CDR2 LQKENI. The CDR3 runs 14 residues. Trimming cost V 3 bases and J 8 bases; bases outside gene matches: 7. CDR3 DNA sequence: TGTGCCAGCTCACCTAGACAGGGACCCGACACCATATATTTT. It codes for CASSPRQGPDTIYF.

V is TRBV18 and J is TRBJ2-1; the match to TRBD1 covers 8 bases. With V trimmed by 4 bases and J by 7 bases, 9 bases remained unmatched. Germline CDR1 and CDR2: KGHSH and LQKENI. The CDR3 is made up of 15 amino acids. The CDR3, as DNA: TGTGCCAGCTCACTACAGGGGGTCCCAAAGAATGAGCAGTTCTTC. Translated: CASSLQGVPKNEQFF.

The chain uses TRBV18 and TRBJ1-2, with D perhaps TRBD1 (5 bases). V was trimmed by 2 bases and J by 7 bases, leaving 14 bases between them. This CDR3 has 14 residues. The germline CDR1 and CDR2 sequences are KGHSH and LQKENI. In DNA form, the CDR3 reads TGTGCCAGCTCACCAGGCAGGGAGGCTAGTGGCTACACCTTC. Its translation is CASSPGREASGYTF.

The CDR3 DNA is TGTGCCAGCAGCCCAACCGACATCGTTCGAATCTACGAGCAGTACTTC. Its translation is CASSPTDIVRIYEQYF. The V gene is TRBV3-1 (or the pseudogene TRBV3-2), the J gene TRBJ2-7, with D uncertain. Trimming shortened V by 4 bases and J by 3 bases, and 19 bases separated the two germline ends. The CDR3 spans 16 residues. Looked up from germline, CDR1 is LGHDT and CDR2 is YNNKEL (reference sequence).

CDR3 amino acids: CASSSTGTVFGKFF. The CDR3 nucleotides are TGTGCCAGCAGTTCAACCGGGACAGTATTTGGGAAGTTCTTC. V is TRBV28 and J is TRBJ2-1; 7 positions agree with TRBD1. CDR1 and CDR2 (germline): MDHEN, SYDVKM. There are 14 residues in the CDR3. V gave up 4 bases and J gave up 14 bases; unmatched junction bases: 14.

V is TRBV7-2 and J is TRBJ2-1; D remains ambiguous. From germline, CDR1 is SGHTA and CDR2 FQGNSA. V dropped 7 bases and J dropped 0 bases, with 19 bases sitting between them. There are 17 residues in the CDR3. The CDR3 region has the DNA TGTGCCAGCATCAAGCTTGTGGGCAGTAGCTCCTACAATGAGCAGTTCTTC. Translated: CASIKLVGSSSYNEQFF.

The J gene is TRBJ1-2, the V gene TRBV3-1 (or the pseudogene TRBV3-2); D not resolved. Trimming took off 0 bases at V and 4 bases at J, with 6 bases between the two ends. Looked up from germline, CDR1 is LGHDT and CDR2 is YNNKEL (reference sequence). This CDR3 contains 13 residues. The DNA for the CDR3 is TGTGCCAGCAGCCAAGATCACAGCTATGGCTACACCTTC. This gives the protein CASSQDHSYGYTF.

This clone was counted a few times. The rearrangement uses TRBV19 and TRBJ2-7; a possible D gene is TRBD2 (6 bases). V was pared by 5 bases and J by 1 base, with 9 bases between. The CDR3 is made up of 13 amino acids. The V gene's germline CDR1 is LNHDA and CDR2 SQIVND (reference sequence). The chain's CDR3 is CASSPSASYEQYF. The CDR3 nucleotides are TGTGCCAGTAGTCCTAGCGCATCCTACGAGCAGTACTTC.

The rearrangement uses TRBV5-4 and TRBJ2-2, with D maybe TRBD1 (5 bases). This CDR3 has 15 residues. V lost 0 bases and J 5 bases, leaving 11 bases between the germline ends. Germline CDR1 SGHNT, CDR2 YYREEE (reference sequence). In nucleotides, the CDR3 is TGTGCCAGCAGCTTGGAGGGGATAGGAACCGGGGAGCTGTTTTTT. It yields the protein CASSLEGIGTGELFF.

The genes are TRBV6-6 and TRBJ1-5; 9 nucleotides align to TRBD1. V lost 6 bases and J lost 2; bases outside the gene matches: 5. CDR1 MNHNY and CDR2 SVGAGI come from the germline V gene (reference sequence). CDR3 size: 15 residues. The CDR3 nucleotides read TGTGCCAGCAGACAGCGGGACAGGGGCAATCAGCCCCAGCATTTT. It translates to CASRQRDRGNQPQHF.

The V gene is TRBV30, the J gene TRBJ1-1; 7 nucleotides line up with TRBD1. Germline loops: CDR1 GTSNPN, CDR2 SVGIG (reference sequence). The junction had 9 bases not matched to a gene; V was cut back by 3 bases and J by 14 bases. This CDR3 is 11 amino acids long. CDR3 region: CAWRERQGSFF. The CDR3 DNA sequence: TGTGCCTGGAGAGAGAGACAGGGTTCGTTCTTT.

The rearrangement uses TRBV18 and TRBJ1-2; no clear D gene. The V gene's germline CDR1 is KGHSH and CDR2 LQKENI. The CDR3 extends over 13 amino acids. V was trimmed by 6 bases and J by 6 bases, leaving 14 bases between them. The CDR3: CASSPDKSDGYTF. The CDR3 coding sequence is TGTGCCAGCTCGCCCGACAAGTCGGATGGCTACACCTTC.

The rearrangement links TRBV2 to TRBJ2-7; D unresolved. Trimming took 8 bases from V and 1 from J, leaving 6 bases between them. The germline V gene encodes CDR1 SNHLY and CDR2 FYNNEI. The CDR3 runs 11 residues. The CDR3 sequence is CASGQSYEQYF. CDR3 DNA: TGTGCCAGCGGTCAGTCCTACGAGCAGTACTTC.